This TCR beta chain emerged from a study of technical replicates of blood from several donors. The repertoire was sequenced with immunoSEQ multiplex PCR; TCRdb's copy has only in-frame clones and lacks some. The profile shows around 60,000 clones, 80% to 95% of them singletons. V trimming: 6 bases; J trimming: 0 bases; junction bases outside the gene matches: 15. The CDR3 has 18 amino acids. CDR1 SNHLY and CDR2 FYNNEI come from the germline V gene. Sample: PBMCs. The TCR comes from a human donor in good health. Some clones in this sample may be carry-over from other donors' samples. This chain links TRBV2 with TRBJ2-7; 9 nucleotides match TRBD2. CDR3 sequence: CASSYDRVAGASSYEQYF. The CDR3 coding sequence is TGTGCCAGCAGCTACGACCGGGTAGCGGGGGCTTCCTCCTACGAGCAGTACTTC.